Listed here is a single T cell receptor beta chain. Its antigen is still unknown. The sample belongs to a study of cytomegalovirus exposure and HLA in healthy donors. The study ran its PCR with 60 Vbeta and 13 Jbeta primers. Assay used: immunoSEQ multiplex PCR; TCRdb lists only in-frame clones, some missing. This sample carries about 72,000 clones, 65% to 70% of them seen once, and the ten largest clones take less than 25%. Germline CDR1 is SGHAT and CDR2 is FQDESV (reference sequence). Trimming took 1 base from V and 6 from J, leaving 9 bases between them. This CDR3 is 13 amino acids long. At the time of sampling, donors were nominally healthy, though unrecorded immune exposures were likely. Notes on the study in general: Some public TCRs appeared in many individuals, while most sequences were rare. A highly shared variant cluster was judged a likely technical artifact.

This sequence was found in a man aged 35-49 years in good health and CMV-seropositive. This chain uses TRBV11-1 with TRBJ1-1; D is unclear. Source material: PBMCs. In DNA, the CDR3 is TGTGCCAGCAGCTTAGTTATTTCCGCTGAAGCTTTCTTT. Translating it yields CASSLVISAEAFF.